This note documents a single TCR beta chain sequence. The data were taken from a study of neoadjuvant anti-PD-1 for oral cavity cancer. Patients were newly diagnosed with stage II-IVA oral cavity squamous cell carcinoma without prior systemic or radiation treatment. Clones were sequenced by immunoSEQ multiplex PCR, and TCRdb holds only the in-frame ones, with some missing. The table records approximately 72,000 clones, around 83% of them present only once. Germline V lookup: CDR1 MNHEY, CDR2 SMNVEV (reference sequence). The CDR3 has 14 amino acids. V lost 3 bases, J lost 7 bases, and 15 bases lay in between.

This material consisted of PBMCs, taken before nivolumab (anti-PD-1) treatment. The chain joins TRBV27 to TRBJ1-1; possible D gene TRBD1, 5 bases. The receptor was derived from a person aged 35-80 years with oral cavity squamous cell carcinoma. The CDR3 DNA reads TGTGCCAGCAGTTTTTCCGGCAGACAGAATGAAGCTTTCTTT. Translated, it gives CASSFSGRQNEAFF.